This T cell receptor (beta chain) was captured by sequencing in a study of cytomegalovirus exposure and HLA in healthy donors. The study, taken as a whole, reports: TCR beta sequences reportedly predicted most subjects' HLA-A and HLA-B alleles accurately. Follow-up analysis seemed to connect common viral pathogens with several of the most significant clusters identified.

The PCR ran on 60 Vbeta and 13 Jbeta primers. Method: immunoSEQ multiplex PCR; TCRdb's copy keeps in-frame clones and lacks some. There are some 84,000 clones in the sample; 63% occur only once, and approximately 15% lies in the top ten. CDR1 SGHAT and CDR2 FQNNGV come from the germline V gene. This CDR3 is built from 14 residues. With V trimmed by 2 bases and J by 10 bases, 6 bases remained unmatched. Note on this clone: What it recognizes is unknown.

The donors, nominally healthy at sampling, likely had unrecorded immune exposures. The gene calls are TRBV11-2 and TRBJ1-1, with 11 positions matching TRBD1. Sequenced: PBMCs. This sequence originates from a woman between 35 and 50 years old in good health and CMV-seropositive. DNA for the CDR3: TGTGCCAGCAGCTTATCGGGACAGGGGGAGGGAGCTTTCTTT. Its protein product is CASSLSGQGEGAFF.